This TCR beta chain comes out of a study of T cell responses to AZD1222 COVID-19 vaccine. Overall study findings and caveats: Donors were chiefly white British, with a greater number of females, and clonal diversity was perhaps underestimated.

Method: immunoSEQ multiplex PCR; TCRdb's copy keeps in-frame clones and lacks some. This sample carries around 140,000 clones, about 91% of them seen once, and the ten largest clones take under 2%. V shed 5 bases and J 3 bases; nucleotides not matched to a gene: 6. The CDR3 loop spans 15 amino acids. Germline V gives CDR1 LNHDA, CDR2 SQIVND (reference sequence). Regarding this clone: What it binds is unknown.

The gene calls are TRBV19 and TRBJ1-2, with 10 bases lining up with TRBD1. The TCR was taken from an adult who received the AZD1222 COVID-19 vaccine. The starting material was peripheral blood, obtained 28 days after the second AZD1222 dose. This CDR3 is CASSAPGQGHYGYTF. CDR3 nucleotides: TGTGCCAGTAGTGCGCCGGGACAGGGGCACTATGGCTACACCTTC.